This TCR beta chain emerged from a study of blood T cells in healthy people across ages. Next came a second PCR, run for about 6 to 12 cycles, which used a sample-barcoded 5' primer along with a J-beta primer mix. Unique molecular identifiers of 12 random nucleotides labeled each cDNA. In TCRdb, the 5' RACE reads were re-called with MiXCR into one record per CDR3 protein. Of under 1,100,000 distinct CDR3 sequences listed, under 30% are singletons. This clonotype was found a few times. Trimming shortened V by 1 base and J by 0 bases, and 13 bases separated the two germline ends. The germline CDR1 and CDR2 sequences are LGHNA and YSLEER. This CDR3 has 16 residues. The data were also submitted as part of a second study, on T cells of mothers and their children. As that report states: A few healthy Caucasian mothers, along with their six children, served as the donors. Over 8 million TCR beta CDR3 reads were obtained from each mother, and roughly 2.9 million from each child. Overlap in related mother-child pairs always slightly exceeded unrelated pairs, never significantly.

Material for sequencing was blood. This chain connects TRBV4-3 to TRBJ2-7; D ambiguous. The sequence came from a girl aged 2 to 9 in good health. CDR3 loop: CASSQGLQTFSYEQYF. CDR3 nucleotide sequence: TGCGCCAGCAGCCAAGGCCTACAGACTTTCTCCTACGAGCAGTACTTC.